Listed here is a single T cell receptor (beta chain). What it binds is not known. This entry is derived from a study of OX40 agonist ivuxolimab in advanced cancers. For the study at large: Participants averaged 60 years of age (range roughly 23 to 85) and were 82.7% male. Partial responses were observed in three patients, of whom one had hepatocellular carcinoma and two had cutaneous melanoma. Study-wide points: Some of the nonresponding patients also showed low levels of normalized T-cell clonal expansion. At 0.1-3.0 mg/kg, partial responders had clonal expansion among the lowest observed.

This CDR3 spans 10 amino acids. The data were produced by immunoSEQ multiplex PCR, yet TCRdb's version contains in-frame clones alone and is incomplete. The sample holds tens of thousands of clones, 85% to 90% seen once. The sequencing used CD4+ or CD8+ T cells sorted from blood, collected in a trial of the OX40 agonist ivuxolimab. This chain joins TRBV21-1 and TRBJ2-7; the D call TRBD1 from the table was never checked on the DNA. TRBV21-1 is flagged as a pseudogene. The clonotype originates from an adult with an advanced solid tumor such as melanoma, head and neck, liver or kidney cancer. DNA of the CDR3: TGTGCCAGCAGGAGACAGGGGTTTTACTTC. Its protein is CASRRQGFYF.